A selection of T cell receptor beta chains follows, all from one sample in a study of T cell responses to AZD1222 COVID-19 vaccine. Here immunoSEQ multiplex PCR was the method, and the copy in TCRdb shows in-frame clones only, minus some. The top ten hold roughly 1.6% of the sample, which has about 84,000 clones, nearly 90% seen once. The sample here was peripheral blood, taken on day 0 of AZD1222 vaccination. Source of these receptors: an adult in good health. CDR3s include the opening cysteine and the closing phenylalanine or tryptophan.

v_call,cdr3_aa
TRBV9,CASSFPTSGRPGGDTQYF
TRBV7-2,CASSFQGGHEQYF
TRBV6-5,CASSDSGQGGGYTF
TRBV6-5,CASTEGGRSYNEQFF
TRBV6-1,CASSDQGGNQPQHF
TRBV25-1,CASSAHRGAKNIQYF
TRBV19,CASSPRGAGGNNEQFF
TRBV2,CASSPDRASGQPQHF
TRBV4-2,CASSQGATNEKLFF
TRBV30,CAWSYGRDQPQHF
TRBV2,CASSERNRGRQTYEQYF
TRBV28,CASSLWGGGETQYF
TRBV9,CASSTGLAGVETQYF
TRBV7-2,CASSNPFRVSYGYTF
TRBV19,CASSRPTGGAKRTQYF
TRBV14,CASSQVLMEKLFF
TRBV5-1,CASSLGQGTYSPLHF
TRBV5-1,CASSARDGDNSPLHF
TRBV5-8,CASSLRGQNTEAFF
TRBV3-1/TRBV3-2,CASSPPRTGNYGYTF
TRBV30,CARQGQPNTEAFF
TRBV18,CASSPLGSSYNEQFF
TRBV18,CASSPGGFFDYGYTF
TRBV28,CASRWTSGTDTQYF
TRBV7-9,CASTRSGQAYNEQFF
TRBV27,CASSPRNQHRNGYTF
TRBV15,CATSRGGRGEKLFF
TRBV5-8,CASSRSTIQGPYEQYF
TRBV3-1/TRBV3-2,CASSLPRTGNQETQYF
TRBV20-1,CSAWTEETQYF
TRBV30,CAWSSEAINEKLFF
TRBV6-5,CASSQGVYEQYF
TRBV5-4,CASSRSGTSYEQYF
TRBV5-6,CASSRQEEQYF
TRBV6-6,CASTYYNEQFF
TRBV7-2,CASTAGLSYNEQFF
TRBV6-2/TRBV6-3,CASSYQTYNEQFF
TRBV20-1,CSASNAGGPDYEQFF
TRBV3-1/TRBV3-2,CASSPPTPESKGLFF
TRBV7-9,CASSQLLHGYTF
TRBV9,CASTPGLAGATDTQYF
TRBV7-9,CASSLAGTSGELFF
TRBV18,CASSPSTGAVNTEAFF
TRBV2,CASSDLGARGNTIYF
TRBV11-2,CASSLRIGANTEAFF
TRBV19,CASSIDQGVGYTGELFF
TRBV29-1,CSVENSLGGYTF
TRBV4-1,CASSQGLAGGYEQYF
TRBV20-1,CSASSGSSYEQYF
TRBV11-3,CASSSSGGGRDGETQYF
TRBV15,CATSSRDSRQPQHF
TRBV6-1,CASSESTSGSYEQYF
TRBV18,CASSPGAGREKLFF
TRBV11-2,CASSLGQGNQPQHF
TRBV7-3,CASSPFSTGELFF